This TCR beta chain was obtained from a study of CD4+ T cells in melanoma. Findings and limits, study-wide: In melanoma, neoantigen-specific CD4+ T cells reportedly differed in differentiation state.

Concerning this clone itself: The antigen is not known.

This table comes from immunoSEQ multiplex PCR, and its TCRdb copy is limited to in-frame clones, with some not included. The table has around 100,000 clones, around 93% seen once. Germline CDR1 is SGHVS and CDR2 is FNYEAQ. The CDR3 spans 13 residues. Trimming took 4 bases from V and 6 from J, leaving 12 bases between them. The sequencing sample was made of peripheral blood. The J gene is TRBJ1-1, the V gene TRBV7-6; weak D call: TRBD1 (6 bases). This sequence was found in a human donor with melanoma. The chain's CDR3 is CASSSAEGAEAFF. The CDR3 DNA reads TGTGCCAGCAGCTCCGCGGAGGGGGCTGAAGCTTTCTTT.